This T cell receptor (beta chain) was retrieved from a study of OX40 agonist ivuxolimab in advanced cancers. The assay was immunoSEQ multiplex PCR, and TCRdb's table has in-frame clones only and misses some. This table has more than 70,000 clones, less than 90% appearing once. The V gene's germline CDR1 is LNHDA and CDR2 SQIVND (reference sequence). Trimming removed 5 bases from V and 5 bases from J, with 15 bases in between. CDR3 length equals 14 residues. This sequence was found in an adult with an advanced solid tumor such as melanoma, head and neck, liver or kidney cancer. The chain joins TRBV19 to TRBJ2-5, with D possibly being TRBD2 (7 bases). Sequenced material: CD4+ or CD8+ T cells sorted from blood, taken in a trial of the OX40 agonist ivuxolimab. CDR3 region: CASSYEGGGETQYF. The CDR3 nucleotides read TGTGCCAGTAGTTACGAGGGAGGGGGTGAGACCCAGTACTTC.